The rows below give T cell receptor beta chains drawn from one sample of a study of graft-versus-host responses after intestinal transplantation. Data came from immunoSEQ multiplex PCR; TCRdb stores just in-frame clones and leaves some out. In the table there are 96,000 or so clones, 92% of which are singletons. Their target antigens are unknown. This material consisted of unstimulated CD4+ T cells sorted from spleen or lymph node cells, taken before intestinal transplant. The receptor set was obtained from a human donor who received an intestinal transplant. The CDR3 runs from the conserved cysteine through the conserved F or W. D genes are given only for firm matches. Clone size is stated in some rows and not others, as once, few, many or a class when expanded.

clone size | J gene | D gene | V gene | CDR3 protein | CDR3 DNA
- | TRBJ1-1 | - | TRBV7-9 | CASSLQNTEAFF | TGTGCCAGCAGCTTACAAAACACTGAAGCTTTCTTT
- | TRBJ1-2 | - | TRBV5-1 | CASSLEAGSTYGYTF | TGCGCCAGCAGCTTGGAGGCGGGATCGACCTATGGCTACACCTTC
- | TRBJ1-5 | - | TRBV5-4 | CASSLVRWNQPQHF | TGTGCCAGCAGCTTAGTCAGGTGGAATCAGCCCCAGCATTTT
- | TRBJ2-7 | TRBD1 | TRBV5-1 | CASTGTVEYEQYF | TGCGCCAGCACCGGGACAGTGGAGTACGAGCAGTACTTC
few | TRBJ1-2 | - | TRBV5-1 | CASSLDQGNGYTF | TGCGCCAGCAGCTTGGATCAGGGAAATGGCTACACCTTC
- | TRBJ2-7 | TRBD1 | TRBV11-2 | CASSPGQGEGYEQYF | TGTGCCAGCAGCCCGGGACAGGGAGAAGGCTACGAGCAGTACTTC
- | TRBJ1-2 | TRBD1 | TRBV15 | CATSRETGGSYGYTF | TGTGCCACCAGCAGAGAAACAGGGGGCTCCTATGGCTACACCTTC
- | TRBJ1-1 | - | TRBV7-9 | CASSHRELTEAFF | TGTGCCAGCAGCCACAGGGAACTCACTGAAGCTTTCTTT
- | TRBJ2-3 | TRBD2 | TRBV2 | CASSEISGGSNTQYF | TGTGCCAGCAGTGAAATTAGCGGGGGGTCGAATACGCAGTATTTT
- | TRBJ2-6 | - | TRBV19 | CASSMGRSSGANVLTF | TGTGCCAGTAGTATGGGCCGAAGCTCTGGGGCCAACGTCCTGACTTTC
- | TRBJ2-2 | - | TRBV11-2 | CASSLELADPGELFF | TGTGCCAGCAGCTTAGAGCTCGCGGATCCCGGGGAGCTGTTTTTT
- | TRBJ1-1 | - | TRBV7-2 | CASSLVGGSEAFF | TGTGCCAGCAGCTTAGTCGGGGGGTCTGAAGCTTTCTTT
- | TRBJ2-7 | TRBD1 | TRBV6-1 | CASLTRGQGSYEQYF | TGTGCCAGCCTGACCAGAGGACAGGGAAGCTACGAGCAGTACTTC
- | TRBJ1-2 | TRBD1 | TRBV7-9 | CASSPRTGWSDGYTF | TGTGCCAGCAGCCCAAGGACAGGGTGGAGCGATGGCTACACCTTC
once | TRBJ2-2 | TRBD1 | TRBV18 | CASSPPGQAAGGELFF | TGTGCCAGCTCACCACCGGGACAGGCAGCCGGCGGGGAGCTGTTTTTT
- | TRBJ2-1 | - | TRBV30 | CAWSVAVLSSYNEQFF | TGTGCCTGGAGTGTAGCGGTTTTAAGCTCCTACAATGAGCAGTTCTTC
- | TRBJ1-1 | TRBD1 | TRBV9 | CASSVLSTGGTEAFF | TGTGCCAGCAGCGTATTGTCTACAGGGGGAACTGAAGCTTTCTTT
- | TRBJ2-1 | - | TRBV7-2 | CASSFVRRVGDEQFF | TGTGCCAGCAGCTTTGTTCGCAGGGTTGGGGATGAGCAGTTCTTC
once | TRBJ2-7 | - | TRBV30 | CAWSRDSLNGEAYEQYF | TGTGCCTGGTCGCGGGACAGTCTCAACGGTGAGGCCTACGAGCAGTACTTC
- | TRBJ1-1 | TRBD1 | TRBV5-1 | CASSLGQGAGEAFF | TGCGCCAGCAGCTTGGGACAGGGGGCTGGGGAAGCTTTCTTT
- | TRBJ1-6 | - | TRBV7-6 | CASSLQQGGSPLHF | TGTGCCAGCAGCTTACAACAGGGTGGTTCACCCCTCCACTTT
- | TRBJ2-7 | TRBD1 | TRBV4-3 | CASSRARDSSYEQYF | TGCGCCAGCAGCCGAGCCCGGGACAGCTCCTACGAGCAGTACTTC
- | TRBJ2-7 | TRBD2 | TRBV6-5 | CASSYSTSGGTYEQYF | TGTGCCAGCAGTTACTCGACTAGCGGGGGGACCTACGAGCAGTACTTC
- | TRBJ2-5 | - | TRBV7-2 | CASSLRALKETQYF | TGTGCCAGCAGCTTGAGGGCACTCAAAGAGACCCAGTACTTC
- | TRBJ2-7 | - | TRBV6-6 | CASSYSNPGLTYEQYF | TGTGCCAGCAGTTACTCGAACCCAGGACTAACCTACGAGCAGTACTTC
- | TRBJ2-4 | TRBD2 | TRBV2 | CASSESRTRKNIQYF | TGTGCCAGCAGTGAATCCCGGACTAGGAAAAACATTCAGTACTTC
- | TRBJ2-1 | - | TRBV25-1 | CASTRVNEQFF | TGTGCCAGCACCAGGGTTAATGAGCAGTTCTTC
- | TRBJ1-1 | TRBD1 | TRBV10-2 | CASGPGGRDTEAFF | TGCGCCAGCGGGCCAGGGGGCAGGGACACTGAAGCTTTCTTT
- | TRBJ2-5 | TRBD1 | TRBV27 | CASSGQGAQTQYF | TGTGCCAGCAGTGGACAGGGGGCGCAGACCCAGTACTTC
- | TRBJ1-5 | TRBD1 | TRBV6-4 | CASSPQGTVNQPQHF | TGTGCCAGCAGTCCTCAGGGGACAGTTAATCAGCCCCAGCATTTT
- | TRBJ2-3 | TRBD2 | TRBV5-1 | CASSGTSGQDTQYF | TGCGCCAGCAGTGGGACTAGCGGGCAGGATACGCAGTATTTT
- | TRBJ2-1 | - | TRBV5-1 | CASSIQAPPYNEQFF | TGCGCCAGCAGCATTCAGGCCCCTCCCTACAATGAGCAGTTCTTC
- | TRBJ2-3 | - | TRBV19 | CASSKYTDTQYF | TGTGCCAGTAGTAAATACACAGATACGCAGTATTTT
- | TRBJ1-3 | - | TRBV11-3 | CASSKIPFRRASGNTIYF | TGTGCCAGCAGCAAGATCCCTTTCCGGAGAGCCTCTGGAAACACCATATATTTT
few | TRBJ1-1 | - | TRBV2 | CASRAGINTEAFF | TGTGCCAGCAGAGCCGGGATTAACACTGAAGCTTTCTTT
- | TRBJ2-5 | - | TRBV5-4 | CASSFDSQETQYF | TGTGCCAGCAGTTTTGACAGCCAAGAGACCCAGTACTTC
- | TRBJ1-1 | TRBD1 | TRBV7-8 | CASSLSLTGYTEAFF | TGTGCCAGCAGCTTATCCCTGACAGGGTACACTGAAGCTTTCTTT
- | TRBJ2-7 | - | TRBV6-1 | CASSEGGNSYEQYF | TGTGCCAGCAGTGAAGGGGGCAACTCCTACGAGCAGTACTTC
once | TRBJ1-2 | - | TRBV25-1 | CARREYGYTF | TGTGCCAGGCGAGAGTATGGCTACACCTTC